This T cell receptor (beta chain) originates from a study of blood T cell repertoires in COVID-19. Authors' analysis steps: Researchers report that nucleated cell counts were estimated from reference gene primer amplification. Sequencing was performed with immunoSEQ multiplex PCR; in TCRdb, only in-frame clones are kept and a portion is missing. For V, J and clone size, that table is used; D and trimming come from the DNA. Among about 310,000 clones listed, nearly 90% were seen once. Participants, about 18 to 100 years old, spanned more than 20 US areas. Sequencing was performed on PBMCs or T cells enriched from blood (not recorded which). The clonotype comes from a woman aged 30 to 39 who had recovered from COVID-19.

The CDR3 nucleotides are TGTGCCAGTAGTGTAACAACGGGGGGCAGGGTGGCCTACGAGCAGTACTTC. It is translated as CASSVTTGGRVAYEQYF. The chain is built from TRBV19 and TRBJ2-7, with D maybe TRBD2 (7 bases). Per germline, CDR1 LNHDA and CDR2 SQIVND (reference sequence). The CDR3 runs to 17 residues. The V end lost 5 bases, the J end lost 2 bases, and 22 bases lay between the germline ends.